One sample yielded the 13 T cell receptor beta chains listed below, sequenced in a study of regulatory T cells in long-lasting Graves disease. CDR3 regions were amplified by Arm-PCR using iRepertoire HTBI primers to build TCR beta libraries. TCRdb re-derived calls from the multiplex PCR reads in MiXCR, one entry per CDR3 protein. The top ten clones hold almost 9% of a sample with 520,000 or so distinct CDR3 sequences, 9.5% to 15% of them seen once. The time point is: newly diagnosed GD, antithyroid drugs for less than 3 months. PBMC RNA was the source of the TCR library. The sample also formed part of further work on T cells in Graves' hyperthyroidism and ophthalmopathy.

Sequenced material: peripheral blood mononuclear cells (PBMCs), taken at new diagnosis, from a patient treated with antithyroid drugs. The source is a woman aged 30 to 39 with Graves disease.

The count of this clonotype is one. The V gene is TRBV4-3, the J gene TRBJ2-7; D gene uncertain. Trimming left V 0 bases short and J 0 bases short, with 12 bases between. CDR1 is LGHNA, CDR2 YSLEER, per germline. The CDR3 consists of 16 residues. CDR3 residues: CASSQDLSSSSYEQYF. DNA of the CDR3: TGCGCCAGCAGCCAAGATTTGAGCTCCAGCTCCTACGAGCAGTACTTC.

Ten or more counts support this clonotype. CDR3 amino acids: CASNPRVASNEQFF. CDR3 in DNA: TGTGCCAGCAACCCACGAGTAGCTAGCAATGAGCAGTTCTTC. The chain carries TRBV7-9 and TRBJ2-1; D unclear. The V gene's germline CDR1 is SEHNR and CDR2 FQNEAQ (reference sequence). With 7 bases removed from V and 6 bases from J, the gap between germline ends came to 16 bases. The CDR3 extends over 14 amino acids.

CDR3 sequence (DNA): TGTGCCAGCAGTACAGCTACTGGGGCCAACGTCCTGACTTTC. It codes for CASSTATGANVLTF. The gene calls are TRBV6-1 and TRBJ2-6, with D unclear. This CDR3 contains 14 residues. V lost 5 bases and J lost 2, with 7 bases in between. Looked up from germline, CDR1 is MNHNS and CDR2 is SASEGT.

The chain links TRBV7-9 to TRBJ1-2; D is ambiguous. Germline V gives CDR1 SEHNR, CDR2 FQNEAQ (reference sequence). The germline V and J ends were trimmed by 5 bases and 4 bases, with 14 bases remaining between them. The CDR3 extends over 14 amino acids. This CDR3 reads CASSPGRTSYGYTF. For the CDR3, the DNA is TGTGCCAGCAGCCCGGGTCGCACCAGCTATGGCTACACCTTC.

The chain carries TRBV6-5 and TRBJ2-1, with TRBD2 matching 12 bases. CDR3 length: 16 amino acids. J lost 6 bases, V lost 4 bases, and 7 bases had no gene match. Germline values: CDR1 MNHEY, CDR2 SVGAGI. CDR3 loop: CASSSRLAGAVNEQFF. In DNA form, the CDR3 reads TGTGCCAGCAGTTCTCGACTAGCGGGAGCTGTCAATGAGCAGTTCTTC.

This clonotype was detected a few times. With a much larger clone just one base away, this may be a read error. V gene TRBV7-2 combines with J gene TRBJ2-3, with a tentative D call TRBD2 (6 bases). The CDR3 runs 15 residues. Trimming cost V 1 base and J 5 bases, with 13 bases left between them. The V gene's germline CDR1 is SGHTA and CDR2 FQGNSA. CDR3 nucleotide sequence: TGTGCCAGCAGCTTAGGGGTAGTGGGAGGAGATACGCAGTATTTT. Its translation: CASSLGVVGGDTQYF.

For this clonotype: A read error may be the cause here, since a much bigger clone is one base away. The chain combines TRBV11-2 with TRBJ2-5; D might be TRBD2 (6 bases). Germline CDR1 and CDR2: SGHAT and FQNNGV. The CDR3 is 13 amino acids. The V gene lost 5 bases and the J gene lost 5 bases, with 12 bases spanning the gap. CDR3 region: CASSRSGTETQYF. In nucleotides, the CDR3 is TGTGCCAGCAGCCGTTCGGGGACTGAGACCCAGTACTTC.

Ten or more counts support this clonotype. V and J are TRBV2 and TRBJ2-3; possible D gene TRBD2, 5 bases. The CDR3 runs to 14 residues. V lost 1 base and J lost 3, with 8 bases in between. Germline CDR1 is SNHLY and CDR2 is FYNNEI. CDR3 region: CASSEVSATDTQYF. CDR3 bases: TGTGCCAGCAGTGAAGTTAGCGCGACAGATACGCAGTATTTT. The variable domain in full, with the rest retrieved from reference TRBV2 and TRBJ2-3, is EPEVTQTPSHQVTQMGQEVILRCVPISNHLYFYWYRQILGQKVEFLVSFYNNEISEKSEIFDDQFSVERPDGSNFTLKIRSTKLEDSAMYFCASSEVSATDTQYFGPGTRLTVL.

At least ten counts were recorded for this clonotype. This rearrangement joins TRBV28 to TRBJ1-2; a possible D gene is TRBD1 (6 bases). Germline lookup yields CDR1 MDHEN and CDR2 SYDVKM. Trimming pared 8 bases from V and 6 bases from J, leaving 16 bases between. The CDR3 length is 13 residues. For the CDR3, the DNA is TGTGCCAGCCAACGCCGGGGGGGGCATGGCTACACCTTC. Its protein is CASQRRGGHGYTF.

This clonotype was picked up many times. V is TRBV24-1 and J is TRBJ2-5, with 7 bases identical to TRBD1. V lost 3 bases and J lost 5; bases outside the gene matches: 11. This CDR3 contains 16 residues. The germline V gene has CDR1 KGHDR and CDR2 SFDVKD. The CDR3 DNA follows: TGTGCCACCAGTGATACTAGGACAGGTCTGAAGGAGACCCAGTACTTC. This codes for CATSDTRTGLKETQYF.

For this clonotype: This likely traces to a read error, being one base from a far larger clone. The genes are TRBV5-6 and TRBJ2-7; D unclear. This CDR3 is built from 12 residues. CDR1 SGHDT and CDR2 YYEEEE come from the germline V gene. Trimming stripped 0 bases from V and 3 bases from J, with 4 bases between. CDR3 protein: CASSLDNYEQYF. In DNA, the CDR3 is TGTGCCAGCAGCTTGGACAACTACGAGCAGTACTTC. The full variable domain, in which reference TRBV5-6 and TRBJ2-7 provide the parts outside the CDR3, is DAGVTQSPTHLIKTRGQQVTLRCSPKSGHDTVSWYQQALGQGPQFIFQYYEEEERQRGNFPDRFSGHQFPNYSSELNVNALLLGDSALYLCASSLDNYEQYFGPGTRLTVT.

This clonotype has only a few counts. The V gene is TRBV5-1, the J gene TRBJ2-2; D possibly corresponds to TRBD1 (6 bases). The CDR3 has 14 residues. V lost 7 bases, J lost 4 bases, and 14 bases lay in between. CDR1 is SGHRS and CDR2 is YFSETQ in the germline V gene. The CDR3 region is CASQGYGGTGELFF. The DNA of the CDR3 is TGCGCCAGCCAGGGGTACGGCGGCACCGGGGAGCTGTTTTTT.

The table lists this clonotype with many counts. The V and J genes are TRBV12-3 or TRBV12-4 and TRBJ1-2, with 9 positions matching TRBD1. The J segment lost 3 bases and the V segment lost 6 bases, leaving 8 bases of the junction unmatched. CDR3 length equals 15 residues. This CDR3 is CASRTSGTGYYGYTF. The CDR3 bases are TGTGCCAGCAGAACGTCCGGGACAGGGTACTATGGCTACACCTTC.